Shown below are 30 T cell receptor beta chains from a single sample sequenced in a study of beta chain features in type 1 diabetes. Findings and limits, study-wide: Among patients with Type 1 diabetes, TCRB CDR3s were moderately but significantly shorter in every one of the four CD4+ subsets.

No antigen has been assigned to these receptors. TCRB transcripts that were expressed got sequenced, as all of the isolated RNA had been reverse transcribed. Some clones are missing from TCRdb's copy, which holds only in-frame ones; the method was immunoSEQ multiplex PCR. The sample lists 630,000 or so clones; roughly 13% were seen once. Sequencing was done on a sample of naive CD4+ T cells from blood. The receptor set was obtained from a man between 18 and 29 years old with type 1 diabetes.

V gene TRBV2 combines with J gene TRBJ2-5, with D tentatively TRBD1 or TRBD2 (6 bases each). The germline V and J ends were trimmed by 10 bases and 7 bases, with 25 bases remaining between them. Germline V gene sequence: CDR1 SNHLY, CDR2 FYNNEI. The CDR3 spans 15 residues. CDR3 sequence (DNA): TGTGCCACCCAAAAGGAGAGGGGGGTGAGCGTGACCCAGTACTTC. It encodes CATQKERGVSVTQYF.

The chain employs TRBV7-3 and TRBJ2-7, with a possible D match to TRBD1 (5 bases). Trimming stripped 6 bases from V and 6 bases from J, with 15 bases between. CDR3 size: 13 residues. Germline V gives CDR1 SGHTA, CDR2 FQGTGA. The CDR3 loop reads CASSWNHGAEQYF. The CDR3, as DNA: TGTGCCAGCAGTTGGAACCATGGGGCCGAGCAGTACTTC.

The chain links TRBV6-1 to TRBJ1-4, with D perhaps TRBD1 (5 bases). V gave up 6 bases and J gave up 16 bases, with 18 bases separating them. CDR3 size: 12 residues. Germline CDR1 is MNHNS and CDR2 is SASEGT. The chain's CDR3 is CASSYSAGTPFF. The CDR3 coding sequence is TGTGCCAGCAGCTATTCTGCCGGGACGCCGTTTTTT.

CDR3 residues: CASSKGYNSPLHF. As DNA, the CDR3 is TGCGCCAGCAGCAAGGGTTATAATTCACCCCTCCACTTT. V and J are TRBV5-1 and TRBJ1-6; no firm D call. Germline CDR1 reads SGHRS; CDR2 reads YFSETQ. V gave up 4 bases and J gave up 4 bases, with 6 bases separating them. The CDR3 length is 13 residues.

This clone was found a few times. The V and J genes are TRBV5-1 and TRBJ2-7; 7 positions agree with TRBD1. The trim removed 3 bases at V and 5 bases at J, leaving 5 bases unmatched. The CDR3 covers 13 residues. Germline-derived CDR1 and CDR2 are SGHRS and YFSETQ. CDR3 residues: CASSSGTANEQYF. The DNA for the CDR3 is TGCGCCAGCAGCTCCGGGACAGCAAACGAGCAGTACTTC. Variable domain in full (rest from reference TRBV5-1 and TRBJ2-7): KAGVTQTPRYLIKTRGQQVTLSCSPISGHRSVSWYQQTPGQGLQFLFEYFSETQRNKGNFPGRFSGRQFSNSRSEMNVSTLELGDSALYLCASSSGTANEQYFGPGTRLTVT.

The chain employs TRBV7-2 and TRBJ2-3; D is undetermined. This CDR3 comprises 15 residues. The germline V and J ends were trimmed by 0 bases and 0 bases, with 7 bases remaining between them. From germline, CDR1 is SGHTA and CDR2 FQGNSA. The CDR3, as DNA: TGTGCCAGCAGCTTAGCTGGCCAGAGCACAGATACGCAGTATTTT. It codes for CASSLAGQSTDTQYF.

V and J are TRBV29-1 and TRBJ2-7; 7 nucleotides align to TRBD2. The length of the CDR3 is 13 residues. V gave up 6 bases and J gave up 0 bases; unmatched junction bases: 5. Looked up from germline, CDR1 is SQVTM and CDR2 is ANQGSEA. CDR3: CSVKRDLSYEQYF. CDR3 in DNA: TGCAGCGTCAAGCGGGACCTCTCCTACGAGCAGTACTTC.

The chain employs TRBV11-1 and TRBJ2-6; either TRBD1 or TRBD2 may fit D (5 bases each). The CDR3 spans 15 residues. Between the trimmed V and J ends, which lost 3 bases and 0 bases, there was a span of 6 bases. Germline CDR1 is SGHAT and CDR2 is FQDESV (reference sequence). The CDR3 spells CASSLRGSGANVLTF. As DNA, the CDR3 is TGTGCCAGCAGCTTGAGGGGCTCTGGGGCCAACGTCCTGACTTTC.

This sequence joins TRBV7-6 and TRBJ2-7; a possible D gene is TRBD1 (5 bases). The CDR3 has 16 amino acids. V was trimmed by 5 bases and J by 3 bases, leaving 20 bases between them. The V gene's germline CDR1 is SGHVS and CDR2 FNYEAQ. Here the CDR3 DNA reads TGTGCCAGCAGCGCAGAAGCAGGGTTCCCCAACTACGAGCAGTACTTC. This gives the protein CASSAEAGFPNYEQYF.

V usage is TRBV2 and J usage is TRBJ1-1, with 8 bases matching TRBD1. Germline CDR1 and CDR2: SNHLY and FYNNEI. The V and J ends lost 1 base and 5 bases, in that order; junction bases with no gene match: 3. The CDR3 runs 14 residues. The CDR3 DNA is TGTGCCAGCAGTGAAGGGACAGGGTATACTGAAGCTTTCTTT. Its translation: CASSEGTGYTEAFF. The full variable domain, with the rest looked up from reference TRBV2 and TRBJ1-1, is EPEVTQTPSHQVTQMGQEVILRCVPISNHLYFYWYRQILGQKVEFLVSFYNNEISEKSEIFDDQFSVERPDGSNFTLKIRSTKLEDSAMYFCASSEGTGYTEAFFGQGTRLTVV.

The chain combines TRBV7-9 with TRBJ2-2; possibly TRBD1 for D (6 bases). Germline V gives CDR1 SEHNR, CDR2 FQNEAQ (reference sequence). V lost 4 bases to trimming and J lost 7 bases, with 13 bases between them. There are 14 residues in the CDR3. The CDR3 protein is CASSSRDIYGELFF. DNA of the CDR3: TGTGCCAGCAGCTCCCGGGACATTTACGGGGAGCTGTTTTTT.

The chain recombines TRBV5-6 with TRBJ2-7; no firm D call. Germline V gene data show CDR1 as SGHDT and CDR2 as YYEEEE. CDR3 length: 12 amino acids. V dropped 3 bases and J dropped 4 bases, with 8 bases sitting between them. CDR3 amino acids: CASSSTSYEQYF. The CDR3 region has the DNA TGTGCCAGCAGCTCGACATCGTACGAGCAGTACTTC.

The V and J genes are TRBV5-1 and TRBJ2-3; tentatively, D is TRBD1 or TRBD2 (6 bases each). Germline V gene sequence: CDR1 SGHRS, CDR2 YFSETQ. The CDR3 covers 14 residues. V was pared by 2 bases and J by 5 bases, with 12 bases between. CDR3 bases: TGCGCCAGCAGCTTTACGGGGGCGGAAGATACGCAGTATTTT. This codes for CASSFTGAEDTQYF.

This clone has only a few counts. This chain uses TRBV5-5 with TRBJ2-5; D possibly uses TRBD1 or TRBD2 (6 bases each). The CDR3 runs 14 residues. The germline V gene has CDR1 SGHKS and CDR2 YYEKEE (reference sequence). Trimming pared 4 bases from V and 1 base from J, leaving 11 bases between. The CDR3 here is CASSAGQTQETQYF. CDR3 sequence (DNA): TGTGCCAGCAGCGCGGGACAAACCCAAGAGACCCAGTACTTC.

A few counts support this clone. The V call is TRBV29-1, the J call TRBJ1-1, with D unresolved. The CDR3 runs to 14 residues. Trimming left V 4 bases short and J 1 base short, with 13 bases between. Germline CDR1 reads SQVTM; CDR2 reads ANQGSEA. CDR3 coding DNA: TGCAGCGTTGTCTCCATAACTCGGAACACTGAAGCTTTCTTT. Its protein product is CSVVSITRNTEAFF.

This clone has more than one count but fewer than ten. CDR3 region: CASSLAGGPNQPQHF. CDR3 sequence (DNA): TGCGCCAGCAGCTTGGCGGGGGGCCCCAATCAGCCCCAGCATTTT. The rearrangement uses TRBV5-1 and TRBJ1-5, with D maybe TRBD1 (6 bases). The CDR3 is 15 residues long. CDR1 and CDR2 (germline): SGHRS, YFSETQ. Trimming shortened V by 0 bases and J by 3 bases, and 10 bases separated the two germline ends.

Written as DNA, the CDR3 is TGCGCCAGCAGCCCTATGCCAAACTCGGGTGAAGCTTTCTTT. Its protein is CASSPMPNSGEAFF. This rearrangement joins TRBV5-1 to TRBJ1-1; D gene unclear. Germline V gene data show CDR1 as SGHRS and CDR2 as YFSETQ. V gave up 4 bases and J gave up 7 bases, with 17 bases separating them. The CDR3 totals 14 residues. Drawing the rest from reference TRBV5-1 and TRBJ1-1, the complete variable domain is KAGVTQTPRYLIKTRGQQVTLSCSPISGHRSVSWYQQTPGQGLQFLFEYFSETQRNKGNFPGRFSGRQFSNSRSEMNVSTLELGDSALYLCASSPMPNSGEAFFGQGTRLTVV.

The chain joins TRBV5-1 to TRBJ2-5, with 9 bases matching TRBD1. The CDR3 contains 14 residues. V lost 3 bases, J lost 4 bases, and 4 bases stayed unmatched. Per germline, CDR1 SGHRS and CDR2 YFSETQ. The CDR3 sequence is CASSSTGGPETQYF. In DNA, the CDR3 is TGCGCCAGCAGCTCCACAGGGGGCCCAGAGACCCAGTACTTC.

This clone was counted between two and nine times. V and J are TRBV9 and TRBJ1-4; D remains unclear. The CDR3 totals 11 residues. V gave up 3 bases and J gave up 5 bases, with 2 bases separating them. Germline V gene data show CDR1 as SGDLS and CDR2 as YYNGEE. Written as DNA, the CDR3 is TGTGCCAGCAGCGGGAATGAAAAACTGTTTTTT. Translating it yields CASSGNEKLFF. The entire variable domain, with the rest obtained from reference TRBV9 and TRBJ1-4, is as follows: DSGVTQTPKHLITATGQRVTLRCSPRSGDLSVYWYQQSLDQGLQFLIQYYNGEERAKGNILERFSAQQFPDLHSELNLSSLELGDSALYFCASSGNEKLFFGSGTQLSVL.

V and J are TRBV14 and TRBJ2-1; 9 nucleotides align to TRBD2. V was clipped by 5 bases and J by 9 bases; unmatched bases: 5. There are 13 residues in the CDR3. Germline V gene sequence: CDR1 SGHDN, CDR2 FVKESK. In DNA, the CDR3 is TGTGCCAGCAGCTTAATGACTAGCGGTGAGCAGTTCTTC. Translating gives CASSLMTSGEQFF.

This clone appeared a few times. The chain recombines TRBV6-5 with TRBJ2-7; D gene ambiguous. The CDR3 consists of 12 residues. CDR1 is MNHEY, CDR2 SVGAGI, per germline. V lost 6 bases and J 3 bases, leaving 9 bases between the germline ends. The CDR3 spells CASRRDYYEQYF. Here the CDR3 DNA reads TGTGCCAGCAGAAGGGATTACTACGAGCAGTACTTC.

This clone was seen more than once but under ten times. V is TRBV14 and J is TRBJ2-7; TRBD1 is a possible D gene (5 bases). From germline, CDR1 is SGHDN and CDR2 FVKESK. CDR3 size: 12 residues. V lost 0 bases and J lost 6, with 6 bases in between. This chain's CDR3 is CASSQDRAEQYF. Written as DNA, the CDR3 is TGTGCCAGCAGCCAAGACAGGGCCGAGCAGTACTTC. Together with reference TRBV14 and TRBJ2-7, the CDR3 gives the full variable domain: EAGVTQFPSHSVIEKGQTVTLRCDPISGHDNLYWYRRVMGKEIKFLLHFVKESKQDESGMPNNRFLAERTGGTYSTLKVQPAELEDSGVYFCASSQDRAEQYFGPGTRLTVT.

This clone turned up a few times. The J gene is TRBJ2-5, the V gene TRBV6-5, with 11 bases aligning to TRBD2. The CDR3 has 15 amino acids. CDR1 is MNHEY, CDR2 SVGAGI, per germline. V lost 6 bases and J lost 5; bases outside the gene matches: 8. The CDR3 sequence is CASRDSGGALETQYF. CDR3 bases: TGTGCCAGCAGGGATAGCGGGGGGGCCTTGGAGACCCAGTACTTC.

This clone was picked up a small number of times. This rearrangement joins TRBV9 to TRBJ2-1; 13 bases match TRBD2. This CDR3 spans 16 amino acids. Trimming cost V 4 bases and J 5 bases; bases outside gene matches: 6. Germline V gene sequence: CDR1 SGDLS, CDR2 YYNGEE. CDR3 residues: CASSTGLAGENNEQFF. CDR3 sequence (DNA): TGTGCCAGCAGCACCGGACTAGCGGGGGAGAACAATGAGCAGTTCTTC.

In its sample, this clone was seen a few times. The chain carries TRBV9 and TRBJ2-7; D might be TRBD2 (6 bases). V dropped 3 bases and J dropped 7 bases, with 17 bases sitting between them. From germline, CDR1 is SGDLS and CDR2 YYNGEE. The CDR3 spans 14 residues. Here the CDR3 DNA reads TGTGCCAGCAGCGGAGACGGGGGTTTGGGAGAGCAGTACTTC. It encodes CASSGDGGLGEQYF.

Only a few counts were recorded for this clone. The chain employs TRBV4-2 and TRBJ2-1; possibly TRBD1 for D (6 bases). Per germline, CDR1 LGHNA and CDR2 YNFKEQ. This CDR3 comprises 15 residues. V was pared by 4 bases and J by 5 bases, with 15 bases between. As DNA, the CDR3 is TGTGCCAGCAGCCCGATGGACAGTACCGACAATGAGCAGTTCTTC. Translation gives CASSPMDSTDNEQFF.

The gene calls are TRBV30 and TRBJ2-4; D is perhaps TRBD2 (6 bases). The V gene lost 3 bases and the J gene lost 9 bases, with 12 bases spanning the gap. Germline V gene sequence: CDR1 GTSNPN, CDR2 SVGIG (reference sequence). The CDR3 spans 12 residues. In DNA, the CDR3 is TGTGCCTGGAGCCCACAAGCGGGCATTCAGTACTTC. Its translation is CAWSPQAGIQYF.

The CDR3 sequence: CASSSLRIFRDRGDDEQFF. The CDR3 DNA sequence: TGTGCCAGCAGCTCGCTCCGCATATTCCGGGACAGGGGTGATGATGAGCAGTTCTTC. This chain uses TRBV5-6 with TRBJ2-1; 10 bases agree with TRBD1. Germline V lookup: CDR1 SGHDT, CDR2 YYEEEE. This CDR3 has 19 amino acids. Germline trimming cut 3 bases from V and 8 bases from J; bases unmatched to any gene: 20.

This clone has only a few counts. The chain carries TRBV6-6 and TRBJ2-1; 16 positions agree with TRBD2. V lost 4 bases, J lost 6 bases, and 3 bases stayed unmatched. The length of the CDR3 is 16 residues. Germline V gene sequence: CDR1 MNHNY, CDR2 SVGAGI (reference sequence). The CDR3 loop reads CASSSGLAGGRNEQFF. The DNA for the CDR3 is TGTGCCAGCAGTTCGGGACTAGCGGGAGGGCGCAATGAGCAGTTCTTC.

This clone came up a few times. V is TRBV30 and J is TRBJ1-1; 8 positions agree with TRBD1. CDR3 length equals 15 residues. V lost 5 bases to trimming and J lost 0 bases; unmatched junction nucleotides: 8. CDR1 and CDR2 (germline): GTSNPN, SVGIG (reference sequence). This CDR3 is CAWVPGTGLNTEAFF. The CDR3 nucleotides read TGTGCCTGGGTACCCGGGACAGGTTTGAACACTGAAGCTTTCTTT. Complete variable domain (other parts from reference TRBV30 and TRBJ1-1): SQTIHQWPATLVQPVGSPLSLECTVEGTSNPNLYWYRQAAGRGLQLLFYSVGIGQISSEVPQNLSASRPQDRQFILSSKKLLLSDSGFYLCAWVPGTGLNTEAFFGQGTRLTVV.